This TCR beta chain was found in a study of T cell changes during pregnancy in multiple sclerosis. The table came from immunoSEQ multiplex PCR; TCRdb's copy has only in-frame clones and leaves some out. This table holds 35,000 to 40,000 clones, over 75% found once. The germline V gene encodes CDR1 SEHNR and CDR2 FQNEAQ (reference sequence). This CDR3 region has 14 residues. J gave up 6 bases and V 6 bases, and 6 bases lay outside the gene matches. In its sample, this clone ranks as medium-sized. The V call is TRBV7-9, the J call TRBJ1-1; 11 bases map to TRBD1. Sequenced material: CD4+ T cells from peripheral blood mononuclear cells, taken before pregnancy. This TCR came from a female donor with multiple sclerosis, enrolled in a pregnancy study. The CDR3 nucleotides are TGTGCCAGCAGTTGGGACAGGGGGACTGCTGAAGCTTTCTTT. This codes for CASSWDRGTAEAFF.